This entry concerns a single TCR beta chain. Its antigen specificity is not known. At one of its ends the junction is not consistent with the germline gene, which may arise from a read error. A case-control design nested within a healthcare worker cohort in London, UK, was used, with weekly nasopharyngeal swab PCR tests and blood sampling performed. Healthcare workers were enrolled in the week of the UK lockdown, from 23 to 31 March 2020, and were followed every week for up to roughly 15 weeks. Based on the germline V gene, the CDR1 and CDR2 sequences are SGDLS and YYNGEE. Including cysteine and phenylalanine, the CDR3 has 16 amino acids. CDR3 DNA only is kept here, 48 bases in frame from base 1. This sample stems from a study of early T cells in non-severe SARS-CoV-2 infection (dated by TCRdb to the early 2020s). At the level of the whole study: Because TCR sequencing relied on bulk RNA taken from unsorted whole blood, pairing of alpha and beta chains was not possible. Summary of the overall study and its limitations: VDJdb matching was skewed toward anti-spike CD8 responses and likely underestimated virus-specific expansions by missing private and CD4 specificities.

To prepare the library, 5' RACE was applied. This sample was sequenced with a NextSeq 500. The TCR library protocol attached unique molecular identifiers to individual cDNA molecules to correct for sequencing error and PCR bias. Both TCR alpha and beta chains were sequenced, and tight co-correlation was observed between alpha and beta sequence abundances in each sample. Processing in the source paper ran as follows. Decombinator V4 was used to annotate the V gene, J gene and CDR3 of the TCR sequences. Expanded TCRs were defined as changing significantly between any two time points under a Poisson model with p below 0.0001. TCR abundances were normalised to the total number of TCRs sequenced in each sample and reported as counts per million. MAIT TCRs were defined by TRAV1-2 paired with TRAJ12, TRAJ20 or TRAJ33, and iNKT TCRs by TRAV10 paired with TRAJ18. A search of VDJdb, accessed on 1 November 2021, was run for TCRs annotated to CMV, EBV and SARS-CoV-2, with TCRs annotated for multiple antigens excluded. TCRdb itself trimmed the public reads at Q25 with fastp, ran MiXCR and retained productive beta chains. CDR3 protein sequences are deduplicated, and each keeps its most common genes and DNA. The V and J calls come from TCRdb's annotation, not from the publication. This sample gives 85,000 to 120,000 distinct CDR3 sequences in total; about 12% of them show up just once. The top ten clones comprise over 5% of the sample.

The chain links TRBV9 with TRBJ2-6; the D segment is perhaps TRBD1 or TRBD2, each sharing 5 matched bases. The specimen was whole blood. The clonotype comes from an adult who was a healthcare worker with PCR-confirmed SARS-CoV-2 infection or an uninfected control (not recorded which). The nucleotides read TGTGCCAGCAGCCCCGGGACCAGCTCTGAGGCCAACGTCCTGACTTTC. Its amino acids are CASSPGTSSEANVLTF. Joined to the reference TRBV9 and TRBJ2-6 proteins, this CDR3 gives the full variable domain: DSGVTQTPKHLITATGQRVTLRCSPRSGDLSVYWYQQSLDQGLQFLIQYYNGEERAKGNILERFSAQQFPDLHSELNLSSLELGDSALYFCASSPGTSSEANVLTFGAGSRLTVL.